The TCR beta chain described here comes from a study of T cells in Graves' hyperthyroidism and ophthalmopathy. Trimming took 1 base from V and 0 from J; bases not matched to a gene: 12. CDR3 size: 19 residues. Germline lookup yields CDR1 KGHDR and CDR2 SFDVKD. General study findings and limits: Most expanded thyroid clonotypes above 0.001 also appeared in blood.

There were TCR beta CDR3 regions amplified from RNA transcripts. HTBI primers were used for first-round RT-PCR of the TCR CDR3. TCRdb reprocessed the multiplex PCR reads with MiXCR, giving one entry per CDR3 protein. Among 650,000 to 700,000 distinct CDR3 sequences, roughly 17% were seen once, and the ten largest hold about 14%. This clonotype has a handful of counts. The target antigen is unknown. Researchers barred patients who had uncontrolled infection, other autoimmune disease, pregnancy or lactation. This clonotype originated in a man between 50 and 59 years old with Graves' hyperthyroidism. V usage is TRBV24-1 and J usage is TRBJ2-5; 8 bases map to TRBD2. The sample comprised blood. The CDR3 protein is CATSDFFLAGNKYQETQYF. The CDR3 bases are TGTGCCACCAGTGATTTTTTCTTAGCGGGGAATAAGTACCAAGAGACCCAGTACTTC.